Described below is a single T cell receptor beta chain sequence and its context. Produced via immunoSEQ multiplex PCR; TCRdb's table is partial and in-frame only. The table records 95,000 to 110,000 clones, approximately 90% of them present only once. The CDR3 contains 13 residues. Trimming took off 8 bases at V and 8 bases at J, with 18 bases between the two ends. Germline V CDR1 and CDR2: LNHDA, SQIVND (reference sequence). The data were obtained in a study of OX40 agonist ivuxolimab in advanced cancers. The chain carries TRBV19 and TRBJ1-2; TRBD1 might be the D (5 bases). The TCR was taken from an adult with an advanced solid tumor such as melanoma, head and neck, liver or kidney cancer. The sequenced sample was CD4+ or CD8+ T cells sorted from blood, obtained in a trial of the OX40 agonist ivuxolimab. This CDR3 reads CASRVSGSGGYTF. The CDR3 DNA reads TGTGCCAGTCGGGTTTCAGGGTCGGGGGGCTACACCTTC.